This T cell receptor beta chain was sequenced in a study of CD8+ T cells in alopecia areata. RNA extraction was followed by reverse transcription into cDNA, which acted as the sequencing template. Profiling relied on immunoSEQ multiplex PCR, and the TCRdb table lists in-frame clones only, not all of them. Among hundreds of thousands of clones listed, roughly 60% were seen once. Documented treatment: oral pan-JAK inhibitor, 5-10 mg twice daily. The sequencing here drew on CD4+ T cells sorted from blood, taken at week 24, from a patient treated with tofacitinib. This TCR was recovered from a human donor with alopecia areata.

The CDR3 DNA sequence: TGTGCCTCAGTACAGGGGACGGGAGGCATTCAGTACTTC. Translation gives CASVQGTGGIQYF. The rearrangement uses TRBV30 and TRBJ2-4; D may be TRBD1 or TRBD2 (7 bases each). Germline CDR1 GTSNPN, CDR2 SVGIG (reference sequence). The CDR3 consists of 13 residues. With 7 bases removed from V and 9 bases from J, the gap between germline ends came to 19 bases.